The 7 T cell receptor beta chains presented below share a single source sample, sequenced in a study of blood T cell repertoires in COVID-19. Repertoires were generated with immunoSEQ multiplex PCR, while TCRdb's copy carries only in-frame clones and drops some. The sample shows just under 90,000 clones, nearly 90% of them seen only once. The sequenced material came from peripheral blood. The receptors derive from a woman of 80 years or more with acute or convalescent COVID-19.

The chain has TRBV6-4 and TRBJ2-6; tentative D call: TRBD2 (5 bases). The V and J ends lost 6 bases and 7 bases respectively, with 13 bases between them. Germline V CDR1 and CDR2: MRHNA, SNTAGT. CDR3 length: 14 residues. The CDR3 is CASRGDQSANVLTF. In DNA form, the CDR3 reads TGTGCCAGCAGGGGAGATCAGAGCGCCAACGTCCTGACTTTC.

The chain combines TRBV5-8 with TRBJ1-1; 8 nucleotides match TRBD1. Looked up from germline, CDR1 is SGHTS and CDR2 is YDEGEE. V was clipped by 8 bases and J by 4 bases; unmatched bases: 7. This CDR3 contains 13 residues. For the CDR3, the DNA is TGTGCCAGTCGAAACAGGGGGACCACTGAAGCTTTCTTT. The encoded protein is CASRNRGTTEAFF.

The rearrangement links TRBV27 to TRBJ2-2, with 7 positions matching TRBD2. The germline V gene has CDR1 MNHEY and CDR2 SMNVEV (reference sequence). The CDR3 extends over 16 amino acids. Trimming at V came to 2 bases and at J to 0 bases, leaving 3 bases not matched to a gene. This CDR3 is CASSLRGRPNTGELFF. CDR3 in DNA: TGTGCCAGCAGTTTACGCGGGAGACCGAACACCGGGGAGCTGTTTTTT.

The V call is TRBV28, the J call TRBJ2-3; no clear D gene. Between the trimmed V and J ends, which lost 2 bases and 2 bases, there was a span of 8 bases. This CDR3 is built from 14 residues. CDR1 is MDHEN and CDR2 is SYDVKM in the germline V gene. This chain's CDR3 is CASSLQVSTDTQYF. CDR3 DNA: TGTGCCAGCAGTTTACAGGTTTCCACAGATACGCAGTATTTT.

The chain combines TRBV2 with TRBJ1-2, with a weak D call TRBD1 (6 bases). V shed 9 bases and J shed 4 bases, with 12 bases lying between them. Germline CDR1 SNHLY, CDR2 FYNNEI. This CDR3 spans 12 amino acids. Here the CDR3 reads CARRDTFYGYTF. The CDR3 DNA reads as TGTGCCAGGAGGGACACCTTCTATGGCTACACCTTC.

The sample holds a few counts of this clone. J is TRBJ1-6 and V is TRBV6-6, with D perhaps TRBD1 (5 bases). This CDR3 spans 16 amino acids. Trimming removed 0 bases from V and 6 bases from J, with 12 bases in between. CDR1 MNHNY and CDR2 SVGAGI come from the germline V gene (reference sequence). CDR3 amino acids: CASSYSETAFNSPLHF. The CDR3 coding sequence is TGTGCCAGCAGTTACTCCGAGACAGCTTTTAATTCACCCCTCCACTTT.

The chain is built from TRBV7-6 and TRBJ2-7, with TRBD1 matching over 10 bases. This CDR3 comprises 17 residues. Germline CDR1 SGHVS, CDR2 FNYEAQ. V dropped 6 bases and J dropped 2; count of bases not matched to a gene: 13. This CDR3 reads CASSPGQGSLAPYEQYF. The CDR3 nucleotides are TGTGCCAGCAGTCCGGGACAGGGGAGTCTGGCTCCCTACGAGCAGTACTTC.